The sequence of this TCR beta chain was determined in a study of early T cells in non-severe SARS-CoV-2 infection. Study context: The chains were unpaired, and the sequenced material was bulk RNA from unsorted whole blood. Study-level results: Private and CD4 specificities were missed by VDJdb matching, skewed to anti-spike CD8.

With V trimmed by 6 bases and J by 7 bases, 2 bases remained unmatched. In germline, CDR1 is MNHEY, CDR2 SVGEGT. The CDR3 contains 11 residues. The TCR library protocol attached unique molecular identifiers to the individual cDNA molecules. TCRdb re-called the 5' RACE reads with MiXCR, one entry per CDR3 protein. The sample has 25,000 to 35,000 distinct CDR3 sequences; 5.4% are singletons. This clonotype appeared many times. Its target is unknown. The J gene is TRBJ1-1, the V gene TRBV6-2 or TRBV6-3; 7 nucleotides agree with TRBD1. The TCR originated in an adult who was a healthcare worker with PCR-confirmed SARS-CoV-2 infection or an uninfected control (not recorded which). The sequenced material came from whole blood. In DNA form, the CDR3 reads TGTGCCAGCAGCGACAGGGTTGAAGCTTTCTTT. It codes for CASSDRVEAFF.